Only a few counts were recorded for the clone carrying this T cell receptor beta chain. In the authors' workflow: Cell counts per sample came from amplifying reference gene primers. The assay was immunoSEQ multiplex PCR, and TCRdb's table has in-frame clones only and misses some. V, J and clone size derive from that table, while D and trimming were established from the DNA sequence. Among roughly 330,000 clones listed, about 83% were seen once. This sample was taken from a study of blood T cell repertoires in COVID-19. On the study more broadly: COVID-19 samples from acute and convalescent phases originated in the United States, Italy and Spain. The cDNA or gDNA used as material had been derived from T cells, B-cell-depleted T cells, or PBMCs.

Trimming removed 8 bases from V and 5 bases from J; junction bases left unmatched: 8. The germline V gene encodes CDR1 MDHEN and CDR2 SYDVKM. The CDR3 has 14 residues. This sequence was found in a woman between 50 and 59 years old with acute or convalescent COVID-19. Sequenced sample: peripheral blood. This chain uses TRBV28 with TRBJ2-3; 9 nucleotides match TRBD2. This chain's CDR3 is CASDGAGGGDTQYF. CDR3 sequence (DNA): TGTGCCAGCGACGGAGCGGGAGGCGGAGATACGCAGTATTTT.